The rows below give T cell receptor beta chains drawn from one sample of a study of blood T cells in healthy people across ages. TCRdb fed the 5' RACE reads into MiXCR, producing one record per CDR3 protein. Of 600,000 or so distinct CDR3 sequences listed, approximately 30% are singletons. Sequencing used blood. Source of these receptors: a woman aged 80 or older in good health. Each CDR3 is given with its conserved first and last residue. Fields, in order: CDR3 DNA, CDR3 protein, clone size, J gene, D gene, V gene. The D gene is left open where the match is weak. Some rows have no size entry. The others give once, few or many, or a class for an expanded clone.

CDR3 DNA: TGCAGTGCCACAAAACCTTCCGGGGGGGAAGAGACCCAGTACTTC
CDR3 protein: CSATKPSGGEETQYF
clone size: many
J gene: TRBJ2-5
D gene: TRBD2
V gene: TRBV20-1

CDR3 DNA: TGTGCCAGCAGCTTAGGTGGATCGCGACTCCTTAATACGCAGTATTTT
CDR3 protein: CASSLGGSRLLNTQYF
clone size: many
J gene: TRBJ2-3
D gene: -
V gene: TRBV7-2

CDR3 DNA: TGTGCCAGCAGCCAAATGACAGATACGCAGTATTTT
CDR3 protein: CASSQMTDTQYF
clone size: many
J gene: TRBJ2-3
D gene: -
V gene: TRBV3-1

CDR3 DNA: TGCAGTACTCAGGGGGTTAGGGGTGACGGCAATCAGCCCCAGCATTTT
CDR3 protein: CSTQGVRGDGNQPQHF
clone size: -
J gene: TRBJ1-5
D gene: TRBD1
V gene: TRBV20-1

CDR3 DNA: TGTGCCATCAGTGAGATGGGATACGAGCAGTACTTC
CDR3 protein: CAISEMGYEQYF
clone size: many
J gene: TRBJ2-7
D gene: -
V gene: TRBV10-3

CDR3 DNA: TGTGCCAGCAGCTTAGGGGAGACCGGGACAAGGATCTACGAGCAGTACTTC
CDR3 protein: CASSLGETGTRIYEQYF
clone size: many
J gene: TRBJ2-7
D gene: -
V gene: TRBV7-2

CDR3 DNA: TGCGCCAGCAGCCCGCCCCCGGGACTAGCGGGCCTGGAGTACAATGAGCAGTTCTTC
CDR3 protein: CASSPPPGLAGLEYNEQFF
clone size: -
J gene: TRBJ2-1
D gene: TRBD2
V gene: TRBV5-1

CDR3 DNA: TGTGCCAGCAGTTCCACCGACCAGGGGCGCTATGGCTACACCTTC
CDR3 protein: CASSSTDQGRYGYTF
clone size: many
J gene: TRBJ1-2
D gene: -
V gene: TRBV27

CDR3 DNA: TGTGCCAGCAGTCGCGGGGGCCTCTCCTACAATGAGCAGTTCTTC
CDR3 protein: CASSRGGLSYNEQFF
clone size: many
J gene: TRBJ2-1
D gene: -
V gene: TRBV5-5

CDR3 DNA: TGTGCCAGCAGCCCTTCCAGGGTCACTAAAGAGACCCAGTACTTC
CDR3 protein: CASSPSRVTKETQYF
clone size: many
J gene: TRBJ2-5
D gene: -
V gene: TRBV27

CDR3 DNA: TGTGCCATCAAAAGGGACAGCTACTATGGCTACACCTTC
CDR3 protein: CAIKRDSYYGYTF
clone size: -
J gene: TRBJ1-2
D gene: TRBD1
V gene: TRBV10-3

CDR3 DNA: TGCGCCAGCAGCTTGGATCTGGGGTGGGCCCTAGCCAAAAACATTCAGTACTTC
CDR3 protein: CASSLDLGWALAKNIQYF
clone size: -
J gene: TRBJ2-4
D gene: -
V gene: TRBV5-1

CDR3 DNA: TGTGCCAGCAGTTACAGAACTGAAGCTTTCTTT
CDR3 protein: CASSYRTEAFF
clone size: many
J gene: TRBJ1-1
D gene: -
V gene: TRBV6-5

CDR3 DNA: TGCGCCAGCAGCCAAGATCGGTCAGGGGGCTTGATCTATGGCTACACCTTC
CDR3 protein: CASSQDRSGGLIYGYTF
clone size: few
J gene: TRBJ1-2
D gene: TRBD1
V gene: TRBV4-3

CDR3 DNA: TGCGCCAGCAGCCGCGTGCAAGGGGCCTTAGGGGAGCAGTACTTC
CDR3 protein: CASSRVQGALGEQYF
clone size: -
J gene: TRBJ2-5
D gene: -
V gene: TRBV5-1

CDR3 DNA: TGCAGTGCCACCGGACAGGGGGTTCAAGAGACCCAGTACTTC
CDR3 protein: CSATGQGVQETQYF
clone size: -
J gene: TRBJ2-5
D gene: TRBD1
V gene: TRBV20-1

CDR3 DNA: TGTGCCAGCAGCTTAGGGACAGGGCTAGCCAAAAACATTCAGTACTTC
CDR3 protein: CASSLGTGLAKNIQYF
clone size: many
J gene: TRBJ2-4
D gene: TRBD1
V gene: TRBV7-8

CDR3 DNA: TGCGCCAGCAGCCAAGCTCCTCTAGCTAACTATGGCTACACCTTC
CDR3 protein: CASSQAPLANYGYTF
clone size: many
J gene: TRBJ1-2
D gene: -
V gene: TRBV4-1

CDR3 DNA: TGTGCCTGGAGTGCAGACAGGGGGGGGACCCAGTACTTC
CDR3 protein: CAWSADRGGTQYF
clone size: -
J gene: TRBJ2-5
D gene: TRBD1
V gene: TRBV30

CDR3 DNA: TGCAGTGCTAGAGTGGGGCCAGGGGATTACGCTGGCTACACCTTC
CDR3 protein: CSARVGPGDYAGYTF
clone size: -
J gene: TRBJ1-2
D gene: -
V gene: TRBV20-1

CDR3 DNA: TGTGCCAGCAGTGGTAGCGGGGGGGCCTGGGACAATGAGCAGTTCTTC
CDR3 protein: CASSGSGGAWDNEQFF
clone size: few
J gene: TRBJ2-1
D gene: TRBD2
V gene: TRBV2

CDR3 DNA: TGTGCCATCAGTACCGGACAGGGGAAGACCGGGGAGCTGTTTTTT
CDR3 protein: CAISTGQGKTGELFF
clone size: few
J gene: TRBJ2-2
D gene: TRBD1
V gene: TRBV10-3

CDR3 DNA: TGCGCCAGCGGCAGTACCCCCTACGAGCAGTACTTC
CDR3 protein: CASGSTPYEQYF
clone size: -
J gene: TRBJ2-7
D gene: -
V gene: TRBV4-3

CDR3 DNA: TGTGCCACCAGCAGTCCCCCGACAGATACGCAGTATTTT
CDR3 protein: CATSSPPTDTQYF
clone size: many
J gene: TRBJ2-3
D gene: -
V gene: TRBV15

CDR3 DNA: TGTGCCAGCAGCCTACCCCCCCGGGGCCCATTATCCTACAATGAGCAGTTCTTC
CDR3 protein: CASSLPPRGPLSYNEQFF
clone size: many
J gene: TRBJ2-1
D gene: -
V gene: TRBV3-1

CDR3 DNA: TGTGCCAGCAGCCAAGATAGGTTGGGCACTGAAGCTTTCTTT
CDR3 protein: CASSQDRLGTEAFF
clone size: many
J gene: TRBJ1-1
D gene: -
V gene: TRBV4-2

CDR3 DNA: TGTGCCAGCAGCCCCACTCTGCAGCGGGGGTGGGAGACCCAGTACTTC
CDR3 protein: CASSPTLQRGWETQYF
clone size: many
J gene: TRBJ2-5
D gene: TRBD2
V gene: TRBV4-2

CDR3 DNA: TGTCCCAGCAGTTTACCCGGGGCAGGCCAAGAGACCCAGTACTTC
CDR3 protein: CPSSLPGAGQETQYF
clone size: -
J gene: TRBJ2-5
D gene: -
V gene: TRBV28

CDR3 DNA: TGCAGTGCTAGAGACCGCCGCAGCCCGGGACAGGGGGGGAACGAGCAGTACTTC
CDR3 protein: CSARDRRSPGQGGNEQYF
clone size: many
J gene: TRBJ2-7
D gene: TRBD1
V gene: TRBV20-1

CDR3 DNA: TGTGCCAGCCTCTCACGCCTGGACAATGAGCAGTTCTTC
CDR3 protein: CASLSRLDNEQFF
clone size: -
J gene: TRBJ2-1
D gene: -
V gene: TRBV6-1

CDR3 DNA: TGTGCCATCAGTGACTCAGTATGGGACAGGGCCTACGAGCAGTACTTC
CDR3 protein: CAISDSVWDRAYEQYF
clone size: -
J gene: TRBJ2-7
D gene: TRBD1
V gene: TRBV10-3

CDR3 DNA: TGTGCCAGCAGTGGTCGTGGACGGATCAATGAGCAGTTCTTC
CDR3 protein: CASSGRGRINEQFF
clone size: many
J gene: TRBJ2-1
D gene: -
V gene: TRBV6-1

CDR3 DNA: TGTGCCAGCAGCCAAGGTCGACTCAGTACTGACAATGAGCAGTACTTC
CDR3 protein: CASSQGRLSTDNEQYF
clone size: once
J gene: TRBJ2-4
D gene: -
V gene: TRBV4-2

CDR3 DNA: TGTGCCAGCAGCTTCGGGACAGGGGGCCGCTATGGCTACACCTTC
CDR3 protein: CASSFGTGGRYGYTF
clone size: -
J gene: TRBJ1-2
D gene: TRBD1
V gene: TRBV7-2

CDR3 DNA: TGTGCCAGCAGTACGGCTGGCGGGGGTTCATCAGGGACCCAGTACTTC
CDR3 protein: CASSTAGGGSSGTQYF
clone size: -
J gene: TRBJ2-5
D gene: TRBD2
V gene: TRBV7-9

CDR3 DNA: TGCAGCGTTGAAGCTAGCGGGGGGACCTACGAGCAGTACTTC
CDR3 protein: CSVEASGGTYEQYF
clone size: many
J gene: TRBJ2-7
D gene: TRBD2
V gene: TRBV29-1

CDR3 DNA: TGTGCCAGCAGTTTTGAAGGGGGCGCAGGGGGCTACACCTTC
CDR3 protein: CASSFEGGAGGYTF
clone size: many
J gene: TRBJ1-2
D gene: TRBD1
V gene: TRBV27

CDR3 DNA: TGCAGTGCTAGTATACTAGCTGACCGCACAGATACGCAGTATTTT
CDR3 protein: CSASILADRTDTQYF
clone size: once
J gene: TRBJ2-3
D gene: -
V gene: TRBV20-1

CDR3 DNA: TGTGCCAGCAGCTTAGGGACAGGGCTCATTCAGTACTTC
CDR3 protein: CASSLGTGLIQYF
clone size: -
J gene: TRBJ2-4
D gene: TRBD1
V gene: TRBV7-2

CDR3 DNA: TGTGCCAGCACCAATAGCGGGGGTGACAATGAGCAGTTCTTC
CDR3 protein: CASTNSGGDNEQFF
clone size: many
J gene: TRBJ2-1
D gene: TRBD2
V gene: TRBV12-3/TRBV12-4

CDR3 DNA: TGTGCCACCAGCAGAGGTCTCGACAAGGCAGATGAGCAGTACTTC
CDR3 protein: CATSRGLDKADEQYF
clone size: -
J gene: TRBJ2-7
D gene: -
V gene: TRBV15

CDR3 DNA: TGTGCCAGCAGCTTATCGCGGGACAGATTCTCTGGAAACACCATATATTTT
CDR3 protein: CASSLSRDRFSGNTIYF
clone size: -
J gene: TRBJ1-3
D gene: TRBD1
V gene: TRBV7-9

CDR3 DNA: TGTGCCAGCAGCATCTACAGGGGGCGAAGCACAGATACGCAGTATTTT
CDR3 protein: CASSIYRGRSTDTQYF
clone size: -
J gene: TRBJ2-3
D gene: TRBD1
V gene: TRBV5-5

CDR3 DNA: TGTGCCAGCAGCCCCGCCCCCGGGACAGGGGGTTACGGCTACACCTTC
CDR3 protein: CASSPAPGTGGYGYTF
clone size: few
J gene: TRBJ1-2
D gene: TRBD1
V gene: TRBV6-2/TRBV6-3

CDR3 DNA: TGCAGCGTTGCCGGTCGCGGGGGGGCCAGAGAGACCCAGTACTTC
CDR3 protein: CSVAGRGGARETQYF
clone size: many
J gene: TRBJ2-5
D gene: TRBD2
V gene: TRBV29-1

CDR3 DNA: TGTGCCAGTACAGGGTTTACGAAGACCCAGTACTTC
CDR3 protein: CASTGFTKTQYF
clone size: -
J gene: TRBJ2-5
D gene: -
V gene: TRBV28

CDR3 DNA: TGCGCCAGCAGCTTGGTACCAGCAACTAATGAAAAACTGTTTTTT
CDR3 protein: CASSLVPATNEKLFF
clone size: many
J gene: TRBJ1-4
D gene: -
V gene: TRBV5-1

CDR3 DNA: TGTGCCAGCAGCGTACAGGCCGGGCAGGGGGCGCGTCGGATTGAAGCTTTCTTT
CDR3 protein: CASSVQAGQGARRIEAFF
clone size: -
J gene: TRBJ1-1
D gene: TRBD1
V gene: TRBV9